The 10 T cell receptor beta chains listed next were all sequenced from one sample in a study of cytomegalovirus exposure and HLA in healthy donors. Vbeta (60) and Jbeta (13) primers were used in the PCR. Repertoires were generated with immunoSEQ multiplex PCR, while TCRdb's copy carries only in-frame clones and drops some. The data hold about 96,000 clones, with 60% to 75% observed a single time. The specimen sequenced was PBMCs. The origin of the receptors is a female donor in good health and CMV-seropositive.

This chain uses TRBV5-1 with TRBJ2-3; TRBD1 agrees at 11 bases. Germline-derived CDR1 and CDR2 are SGHRS and YFSETQ. J gave up 8 bases and V 4 bases, and 6 bases lay outside the gene matches. The length of the CDR3 is 14 residues. The CDR3 here is CASSMDRGPGTQYF. For the CDR3, the DNA is TGCGCCAGCAGCATGGACAGGGGGCCGGGTACGCAGTATTTT.

This chain links TRBV6-1 with TRBJ1-1; no definite D call. The CDR3 runs to 12 residues. V gave up 7 bases and J gave up 4 bases, with 10 bases separating them. Germline V CDR1 and CDR2: MNHNS, SASEGT. The CDR3 DNA follows: TGTGCCAGCACCCAGTTGCCCACTGAAGCTTTCTTT. This translates into CASTQLPTEAFF.

The CDR3 region is CATSRSGGAGGYTF. DNA of the CDR3: TGTGCCACCAGCAGGAGCGGAGGGGCGGGCGGCTACACCTTC. The V gene is TRBV15, the J gene TRBJ1-2; D might be TRBD1 (5 bases). The CDR3 is made up of 14 amino acids. Deletions cut 3 bases from V and 8 bases from J, with 16 bases between. Germline V CDR1 and CDR2: LNHNV, YYDKDF (reference sequence).

The chain is built from TRBV10-3 and TRBJ1-3; no reliable D call. V was trimmed by 6 bases and J by 3 bases, leaving 15 bases between them. Germline V gives CDR1 ENHRY, CDR2 SYGVKD. The CDR3 length is 15 residues. The CDR3, as DNA: TGTGCCATCAGCCTGAGTTTCGCGGATGGAAACACCATATATTTT. Amino acid sequence: CAISLSFADGNTIYF.

This sequence joins TRBV7-2 and TRBJ1-1; 7 bases are shared with TRBD1. Germline-derived CDR1 and CDR2 are SGHTA and FQGNSA. J gave up 0 bases and V 5 bases, and 6 bases lay outside the gene matches. CDR3 size: 15 residues. CDR3 protein: CASSRTGEMNTEAFF. DNA of the CDR3: TGTGCCAGCAGCAGAACAGGGGAAATGAACACTGAAGCTTTCTTT. The complete variable domain, with remaining parts taken from reference TRBV7-2 and TRBJ1-1, reads GAGVSQSPSNKVTEKGKDVELRCDPISGHTALYWYRQSLGQGLEFLIYFQGNSAPDKSGLPSDRFSAERTGGSVSTLTIQRTQQEDSAVYLCASSRTGEMNTEAFFGQGTRLTVV.

This chain connects TRBV4-3 to TRBJ1-5, with D tentatively TRBD1 (5 bases). Germline CDR1 and CDR2: LGHNA and YSLEER. V lost 0 bases to trimming and J lost 5 bases, with 11 bases between them. The CDR3 runs to 15 residues. CDR3 in amino acids: CASSQEGQPHQPQHF. The CDR3 bases are TGCGCCAGCAGCCAAGAAGGACAACCGCATCAGCCCCAGCATTTT.

The chain employs TRBV11-3 and TRBJ2-1, with D perhaps TRBD2 (6 bases). CDR3 length: 14 residues. The V end was cut by 3 bases, the J end by 6 bases, with 12 bases between. The V gene's germline CDR1 is SGHNT and CDR2 YENEEA. Written as DNA, the CDR3 is TGTGCCAGCAGCTTTGGAGGGGTGCGCAATGAGCAGTTCTTC. Its translation is CASSFGGVRNEQFF. Using reference TRBV11-3 and TRBJ2-1 for the parts outside the CDR3, the full variable domain is EAGVVQSPRYKIIEKKQPVAFWCNPISGHNTLYWYLQNLGQGPELLIRYENEEAVDDSQLPKDRFSAERLKGVDSTLKIQPAELGDSAVYLCASSFGGVRNEQFFGPGTRLTVL.

The CDR3 reads CASSHSPGQPYYEQYF. The DNA for the CDR3 is TGCGCCAGCAGCCACTCCCCGGGACAGCCATACTACGAGCAGTACTTC. The chain joins TRBV4-1 to TRBJ2-5; 7 bases line up with TRBD1. The last part of the DNA fits TRBJ2-7 better; the J call may be wrong. The CDR3 consists of 16 residues. Germline values: CDR1 MGHRA, CDR2 YSYEKL.

A single count supports this clone. V and J are TRBV25-1 and TRBJ2-5; D may be TRBD1 (5 bases). Germline V gives CDR1 MGHDK, CDR2 SYGVNS. Between the trimmed V and J ends, which lost 9 bases and 1 base, there was a span of 18 bases. There are 15 residues in the CDR3. The CDR3 DNA reads TGTGCCAGTCGGTCGAGTAGGCAGGGCCAAGAGACCCAGTACTTC. Its protein product is CASRSSRQGQETQYF.

V gene TRBV6-1 combines with J gene TRBJ2-5; a possible D gene is TRBD1 (6 bases). There are 14 residues in the CDR3. CDR1 and CDR2 (germline): MNHNS, SASEGT. V was trimmed by 2 bases and J by 4 bases, leaving 11 bases between them. The CDR3 sequence is CASSEPTGRETQYF. CDR3 DNA sequence: TGTGCCAGCAGTGAACCCACAGGGAGAGAGACCCAGTACTTC.